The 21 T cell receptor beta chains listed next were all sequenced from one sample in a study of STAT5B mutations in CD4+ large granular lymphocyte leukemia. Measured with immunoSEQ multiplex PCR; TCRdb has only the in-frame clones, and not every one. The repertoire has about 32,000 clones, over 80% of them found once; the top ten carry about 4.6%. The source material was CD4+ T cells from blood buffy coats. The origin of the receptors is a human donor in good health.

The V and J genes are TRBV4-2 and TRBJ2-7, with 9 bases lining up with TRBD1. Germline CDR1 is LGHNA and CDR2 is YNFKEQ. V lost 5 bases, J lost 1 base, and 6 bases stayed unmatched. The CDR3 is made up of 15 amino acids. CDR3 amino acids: CASSFRTGDSYEQYF. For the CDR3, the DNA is TGTGCCAGCAGCTTCCGGACAGGGGATTCCTACGAGCAGTACTTC.

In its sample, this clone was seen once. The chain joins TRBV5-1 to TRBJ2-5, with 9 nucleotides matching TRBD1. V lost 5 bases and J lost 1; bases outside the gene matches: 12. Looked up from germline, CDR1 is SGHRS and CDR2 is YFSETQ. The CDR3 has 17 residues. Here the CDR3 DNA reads TGCGCCAGCAGGACTCGCGGGACAGGGTGGGGCCAAGAGACCCAGTACTTC. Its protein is CASRTRGTGWGQETQYF. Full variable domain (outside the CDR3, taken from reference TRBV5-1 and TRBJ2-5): KAGVTQTPRYLIKTRGQQVTLSCSPISGHRSVSWYQQTPGQGLQFLFEYFSETQRNKGNFPGRFSGRQFSNSRSEMNVSTLELGDSALYLCASRTRGTGWGQETQYFGPGTRLLVL.

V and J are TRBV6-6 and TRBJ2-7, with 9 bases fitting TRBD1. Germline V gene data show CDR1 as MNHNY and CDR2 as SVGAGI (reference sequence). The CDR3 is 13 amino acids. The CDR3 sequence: CVSSQGASYEQYF. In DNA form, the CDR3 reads TGTGTTTCCTCACAGGGGGCCTCCTACGAGCAGTACTTC.

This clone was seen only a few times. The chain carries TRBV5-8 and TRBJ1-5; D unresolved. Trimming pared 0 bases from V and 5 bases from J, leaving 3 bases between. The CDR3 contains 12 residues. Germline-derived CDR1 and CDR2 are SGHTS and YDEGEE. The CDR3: CASSLVHQPQHF. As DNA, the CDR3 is TGTGCCAGCAGCTTGGTGCATCAGCCCCAGCATTTT.

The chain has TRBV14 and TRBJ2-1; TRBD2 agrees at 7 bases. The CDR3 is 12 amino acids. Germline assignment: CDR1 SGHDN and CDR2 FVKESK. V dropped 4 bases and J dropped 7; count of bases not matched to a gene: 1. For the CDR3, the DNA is TGTGCCAGCAGCCTTAGCGGGAATGAGCAGTTCTTC. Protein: CASSLSGNEQFF.

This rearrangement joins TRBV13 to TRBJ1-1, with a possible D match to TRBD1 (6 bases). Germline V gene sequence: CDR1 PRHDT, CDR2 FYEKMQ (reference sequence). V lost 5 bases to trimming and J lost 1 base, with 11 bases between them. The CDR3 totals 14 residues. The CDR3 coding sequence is TGTGCCAGCAGCCCACAGGGTGCGAACACTGAAGCTTTCTTT. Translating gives CASSPQGANTEAFF.

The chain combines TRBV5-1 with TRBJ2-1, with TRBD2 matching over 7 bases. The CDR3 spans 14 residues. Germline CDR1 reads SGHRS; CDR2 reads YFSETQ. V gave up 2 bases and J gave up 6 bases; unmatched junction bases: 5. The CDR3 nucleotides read TGCGCCAGCAGCTTCGGGACTACCGTCAATGAGCAGTTCTTC. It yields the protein CASSFGTTVNEQFF.

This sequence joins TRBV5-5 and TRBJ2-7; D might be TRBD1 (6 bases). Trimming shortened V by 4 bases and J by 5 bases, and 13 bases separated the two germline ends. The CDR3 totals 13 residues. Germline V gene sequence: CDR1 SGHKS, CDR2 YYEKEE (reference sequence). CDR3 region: CASSTVGADEQYF. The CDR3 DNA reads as TGTGCCAGCAGCACAGTGGGGGCCGACGAGCAGTACTTC.

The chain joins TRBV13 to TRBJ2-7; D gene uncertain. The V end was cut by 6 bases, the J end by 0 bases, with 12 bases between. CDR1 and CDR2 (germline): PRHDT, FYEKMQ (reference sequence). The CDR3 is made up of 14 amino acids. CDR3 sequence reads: CASRKRADSYEQYF. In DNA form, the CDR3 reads TGTGCCAGCAGAAAAAGGGCGGACTCCTACGAGCAGTACTTC.

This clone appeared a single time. CDR3 DNA sequence: TGCGCCAGCAGACCCGGGACAGGGGAGAAAGAGCAGTACTTC. Its translation is CASRPGTGEKEQYF. The J gene is TRBJ2-7, the V gene TRBV10-2, with 10 bases identical to TRBD1. J lost 7 bases, V lost 6 bases, and 9 bases had no gene match. Per the germline V gene, CDR1 is WSHSY and CDR2 is SAAADI. This CDR3 has 14 amino acids.

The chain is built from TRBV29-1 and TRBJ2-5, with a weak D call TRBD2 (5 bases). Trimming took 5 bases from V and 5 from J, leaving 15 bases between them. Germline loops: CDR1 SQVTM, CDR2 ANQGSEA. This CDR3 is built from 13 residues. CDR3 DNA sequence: TGCAGCGTTCCTTTGAGGGATTGGGAGACCCAGTACTTC. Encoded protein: CSVPLRDWETQYF.

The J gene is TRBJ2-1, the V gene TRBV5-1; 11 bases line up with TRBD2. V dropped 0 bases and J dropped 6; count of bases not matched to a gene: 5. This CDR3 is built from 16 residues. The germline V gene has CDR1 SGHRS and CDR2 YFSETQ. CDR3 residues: CASSLGSSGRTNEQFF. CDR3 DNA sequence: TGCGCCAGCAGCTTGGGGTCTAGCGGGAGGACCAATGAGCAGTTCTTC.

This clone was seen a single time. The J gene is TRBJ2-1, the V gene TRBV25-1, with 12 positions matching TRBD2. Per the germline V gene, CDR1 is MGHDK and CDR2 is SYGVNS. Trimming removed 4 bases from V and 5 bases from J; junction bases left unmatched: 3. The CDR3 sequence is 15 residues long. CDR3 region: CASSGGLAGNNEQFF. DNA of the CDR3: TGTGCCAGCAGTGGAGGACTAGCGGGGAACAATGAGCAGTTCTTC.

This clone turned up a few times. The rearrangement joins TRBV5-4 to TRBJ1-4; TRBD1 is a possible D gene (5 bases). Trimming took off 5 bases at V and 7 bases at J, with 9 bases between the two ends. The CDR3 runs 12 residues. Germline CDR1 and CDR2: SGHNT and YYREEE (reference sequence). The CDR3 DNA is TGTGCCAGCAGTCGACAGAGTGAAAAACTGTTTTTT. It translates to CASSRQSEKLFF. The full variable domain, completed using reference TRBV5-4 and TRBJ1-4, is ETGVTQSPTHLIKTRGQQVTLRCSSQSGHNTVSWYQQALGQGPQFIFQYYREEENGRGNFPPRFSGLQFPNYSSELNVNALELDDSALYLCASSRQSEKLFFGSGTQLSVL.

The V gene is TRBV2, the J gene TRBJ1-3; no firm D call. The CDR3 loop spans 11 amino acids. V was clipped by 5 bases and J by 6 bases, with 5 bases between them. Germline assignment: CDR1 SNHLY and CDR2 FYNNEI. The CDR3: CASSTLNTIYF. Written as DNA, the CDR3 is TGTGCCAGCAGTACACTAAACACCATATATTTT.

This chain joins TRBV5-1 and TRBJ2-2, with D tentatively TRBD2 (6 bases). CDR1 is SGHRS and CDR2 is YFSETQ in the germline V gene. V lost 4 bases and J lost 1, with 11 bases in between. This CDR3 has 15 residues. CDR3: CASSVLALNTGELFF. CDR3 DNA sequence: TGCGCCAGCAGCGTCCTAGCGTTGAACACCGGGGAGCTGTTTTTT.

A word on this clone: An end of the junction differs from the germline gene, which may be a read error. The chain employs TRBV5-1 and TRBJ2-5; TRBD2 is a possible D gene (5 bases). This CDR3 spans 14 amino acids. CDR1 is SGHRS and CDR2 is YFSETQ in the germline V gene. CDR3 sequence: CASSGGVNQETQYF. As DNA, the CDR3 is TGCGCCAGCAGCGGAGGAGTTAACCAGGAGACCCAGTACTTC.

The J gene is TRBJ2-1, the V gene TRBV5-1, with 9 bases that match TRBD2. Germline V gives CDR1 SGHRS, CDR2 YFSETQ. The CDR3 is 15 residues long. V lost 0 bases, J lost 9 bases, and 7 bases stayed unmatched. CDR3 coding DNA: TGCGCCAGCAGCTTGGAGGGACTAGCTGAGTCTGAGCAGTTCTTC. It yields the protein CASSLEGLAESEQFF.

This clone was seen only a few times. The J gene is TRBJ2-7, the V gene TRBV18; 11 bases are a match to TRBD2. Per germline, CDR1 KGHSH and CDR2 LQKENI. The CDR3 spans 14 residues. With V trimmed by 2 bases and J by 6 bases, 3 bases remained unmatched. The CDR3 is CASSPTSGSAEQYF. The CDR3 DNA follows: TGTGCCAGCTCACCAACTAGCGGGAGTGCCGAGCAGTACTTC.

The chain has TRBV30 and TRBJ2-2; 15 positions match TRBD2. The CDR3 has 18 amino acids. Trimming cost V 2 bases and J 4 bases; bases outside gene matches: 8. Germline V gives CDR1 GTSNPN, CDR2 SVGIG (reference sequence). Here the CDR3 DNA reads TGTGCCTGGAGTCCCGCGGGACTAGCGGGAGGAAGCACCGGGGAGCTGTTTTTT. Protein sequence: CAWSPAGLAGGSTGELFF.

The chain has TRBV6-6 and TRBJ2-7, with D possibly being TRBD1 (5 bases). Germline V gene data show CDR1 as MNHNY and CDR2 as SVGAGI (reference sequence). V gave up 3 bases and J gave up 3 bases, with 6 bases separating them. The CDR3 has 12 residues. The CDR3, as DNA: TGTGCCAGCAGTTATAGGGGCTACGAGCAGTACTTC. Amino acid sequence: CASSYRGYEQYF.